This note documents a single TCR beta chain sequence. What it binds is unknown. This sample is drawn from a study of siplizumab effects on memory and regulatory T cells. Per sample, the assay covered approximately 100,000 TCR templates. Only in-frame clones appear in the TCRdb table, and some are missing; sequencing was by immunoSEQ multiplex PCR. The sample includes some 63,000 clones, approximately 96% seen only once; the top ten take about 0.1%. Overall study findings and caveats: Suppressive capability of dividing Tregs from siplizumab cultures went unverified.

Germline-derived CDR1 and CDR2 are GTSNPN and SVGIG (reference sequence). The V and J ends lost 1 base and 6 bases respectively, with 15 bases between them. CDR3 length equals 15 residues. The V call is TRBV30, the J call TRBJ1-4, with TRBD1 as a possible D gene (5 bases). Sequencing was performed on naive CD8+ T cells sorted from blood. This TCR was recovered from a human donor in good health. Here the CDR3 DNA reads TGTGCCTGGAGTGACTCCGGGGACCGGGATGAAAAACTGTTTTTT. Its protein is CAWSDSGDRDEKLFF.